Below are 25 T cell receptor beta chains sequenced from a single sample in a study of blood T cells in healthy people across ages (dated by TCRdb to 2013 to 2016). Library method: 5' RACE. Sequencing used an Illumina HiSeq 2500. The second PCR ran for about 7 to 11 cycles and used a J-beta primer mix along with a sample-barcoded 5' primer. The public reads were reanalyzed by TCRdb: fastp trimming at Q25, MiXCR alignment, in-frame beta chains only. A single entry per CDR3 protein holds the most common genes and DNA from its merged rows. Counted in this sample were about 1,400,000 distinct CDR3 sequences; roughly 40% of them appeared once. The ten largest clones add up to under 8% of the sample. The sample was blood. Receptors were obtained from a woman younger than 35 in good health.

This chain connects TRBV6-5 to TRBJ2-3; 7 nucleotides match TRBD2. CDR3 size: 19 residues. Losses at the gene ends were 2 bases for V and 0 bases for J; bases not matched to a gene: 14. Germline values: CDR1 MNHEY, CDR2 SVGAGI. The CDR3 region is CASSYAGRRAGTSTDTQYF. CDR3 nucleotide sequence: TGTGCCAGCAGTTACGCCGGTCGGCGAGCGGGGACGAGCACAGATACGCAGTATTTT.

This clonotype was observed a few times. CDR3 sequence: CSAKLAGSRETQYF. The CDR3 bases are TGCAGTGCTAAACTAGCGGGTAGTAGGGAGACCCAGTACTTC. This chain links TRBV20-1 with TRBJ2-5; 9 bases align to TRBD2. The J segment lost 5 bases and the V segment lost 4 bases, leaving 8 bases of the junction unmatched. There are 14 residues in the CDR3. Per the germline V gene, CDR1 is DFQATT and CDR2 is SNEGSKA (reference sequence).

This clonotype has only a few counts. This may be a read error: a much more frequent sequence differs by one nucleotide. The chain joins TRBV4-1 to TRBJ1-2, with 7 bases identical to TRBD1. CDR1 is MGHRA, CDR2 YSYEKL, per germline. The CDR3 covers 12 residues. The DNA for the CDR3 is TGCACCAGCAGCCCAGGGGGCTATGGCTACACCTTC. As protein: CTSSPGGYGYTF.

Of note for this clonotype: Its ends do not fully match the called genes, so a read error is possible. The chain joins TRBV6-1 to TRBJ1-2, with D unresolved. Germline V gene sequence: CDR1 MNHNS, CDR2 SASEGT. This CDR3 region has 14 residues. CDR3 sequence (DNA): TGTGCCGGCAGTGCCATGGGAGGGTCCTATGGCTACACCTTC. Translation gives CAGSAMGGSYGYTF.

This clonotype was counted only a few times. The chain recombines TRBV9 with TRBJ2-1; D uncertain. Germline values: CDR1 SGDLS, CDR2 YYNGEE. V was clipped by 0 bases and J by 6 bases, with 7 bases between them. This CDR3 has 13 amino acids. The CDR3 region is CASSVGTPNEQFF. For the CDR3, the DNA is TGTGCCAGCAGCGTAGGGACGCCCAATGAGCAGTTCTTC.

This clonotype was found a few times. The chain is built from TRBV6-1 and TRBJ2-3; 15 nucleotides line up with TRBD2. There are 19 residues in the CDR3. The V gene end was trimmed by 7 bases and the J gene end by 1 base; junction bases not matched to a gene: 12. Per germline, CDR1 MNHNS and CDR2 SASEGT. DNA for the CDR3: TGTGCCAGCACCCAGAAGGGACTAGCGGGAGGTTCTGGCACAGATACGCAGTATTTT. Residues: CASTQKGLAGGSGTDTQYF.

This chain uses TRBV2 with TRBJ1-1; D unclear. This CDR3 region has 14 residues. Trimming took 5 bases from V and 1 from J, leaving 11 bases between them. Germline assignment: CDR1 SNHLY and CDR2 FYNNEI. As DNA, the CDR3 is TGTGCCAGCAGTAACCACCTAGAGAACACTGAAGCTTTCTTT. Protein product: CASSNHLENTEAFF.

This rearrangement joins TRBV28 to TRBJ2-4; TRBD1 might be the D (5 bases). The V gene's germline CDR1 is MDHEN and CDR2 SYDVKM. The CDR3 length is 14 residues. V lost 7 bases to trimming and J lost 1 base, with 11 bases between them. Here the CDR3 DNA reads TGTGCCAGCACCCTGGCAGGGGCCAAAAACATTCAGTACTTC. Translating it yields CASTLAGAKNIQYF.

The chain couples TRBV20-1 to TRBJ2-7, with TRBD2 matching 10 bases. Germline V gives CDR1 DFQATT, CDR2 SNEGSKA (reference sequence). The CDR3 runs to 16 residues. The V segment lost 1 base and the J segment 0 bases; nucleotides outside the gene matches: 6. CDR3 loop: CSARAELAGASYEQYF. Written as DNA, the CDR3 is TGCAGTGCTAGAGCGGAGCTAGCGGGGGCCTCCTACGAGCAGTACTTC.

The J gene is TRBJ2-5, the V gene TRBV6-5; TRBD2 agrees at 11 bases. V trimming: 8 bases; J trimming: 5 bases; junction bases outside the gene matches: 13. The CDR3 totals 16 residues. CDR1 MNHEY and CDR2 SVGAGI come from the germline V gene. The CDR3 reads CASHGESSGRSETQYF. CDR3 sequence (DNA): TGTGCCAGCCACGGAGAGTCTAGCGGGAGGAGTGAGACCCAGTACTTC.

This clonotype has just a few counts. The V and J genes are TRBV4-1 and TRBJ2-1; TRBD2 agrees at 10 bases. Trimming cost V 0 bases and J 8 bases; bases outside gene matches: 4. Germline-derived CDR1 and CDR2 are MGHRA and YSYEKL. The CDR3 is 15 amino acids. The CDR3 coding sequence is TGCGCCAGCAGCCAAGAAGGTAGCGGGAGGTATGAGCAGTTCTTC. This translates into CASSQEGSGRYEQFF.

Remarks on this clonotype: The junction does not match germline at one end; this may be a read error. This chain joins TRBV15 and TRBJ2-3, with D hard to call. There are 13 residues in the CDR3. Germline V gene sequence: CDR1 LNHNV, CDR2 YYDKDF (reference sequence). CDR3 DNA sequence: TGTGCCACCAGCAGAGATTCCACAGATACGCGGTATTTT. The encoded protein is CATSRDSTDTRYF.

The chain recombines TRBV27 with TRBJ1-1; D unresolved. The germline V and J ends were trimmed by 2 bases and 4 bases, with 14 bases remaining between them. Germline lookup yields CDR1 MNHEY and CDR2 SMNVEV (reference sequence). CDR3 length: 15 residues. The CDR3 DNA follows: TGTGCCAGCAGTTTACGGGCCAGCCCGGGCACTGAAGCTTTCTTT. Its protein product is CASSLRASPGTEAFF.

This clonotype has more than one count but fewer than ten. V usage is TRBV4-1 and J usage is TRBJ2-3; D tentatively reads TRBD1 or TRBD2 (5 bases each). The germline gives CDR1 MGHRA, CDR2 YSYEKL. The CDR3 covers 15 residues. V lost 4 bases and J 5 bases, leaving 16 bases between the germline ends. In nucleotides, the CDR3 is TGCGCCAGCAGCCCACTAGGACAACCGGGAGATACGCAGTATTTT. Its protein is CASSPLGQPGDTQYF.

The chain combines TRBV3-1 with TRBJ1-2; D is perhaps TRBD1 (5 bases). This CDR3 region has 17 residues. The germline V gene has CDR1 LGHDT and CDR2 YNNKEL (reference sequence). V shed 1 base and J shed 5 bases, with 20 bases lying between them. The CDR3 region has the DNA TGTGCCAGCAGCCAAGCCCTCCCCGGGGGAATCAGGTATGGCTACACCTTC. This translates into CASSQALPGGIRYGYTF.

This clonotype has only a few counts. The chain recombines TRBV7-3 with TRBJ2-7; D unresolved. This CDR3 spans 15 amino acids. Germline lookup yields CDR1 SGHTA and CDR2 FQGTGA. Trimming shortened V by 8 bases and J by 2 bases, and 19 bases separated the two germline ends. The CDR3 region is CASSSSGAGTYEQYF. The DNA of the CDR3 is TGTGCCAGCTCCTCCTCAGGTGCTGGTACCTACGAGCAGTACTTC.

The CDR3 sequence is CASSLGSGINEQFF. CDR3 in DNA: TGTGCCAGCAGCTTAGGGTCGGGTATCAATGAGCAGTTCTTC. The gene calls are TRBV13 and TRBJ2-1; D is uncertain. This CDR3 region has 14 residues. Deletions cut 0 bases from V and 6 bases from J, with 9 bases between. Germline assignment: CDR1 PRHDT and CDR2 FYEKMQ (reference sequence). The full variable domain, with the rest looked up from reference TRBV13 and TRBJ2-1, is AAGVIQSPRHLIKEKRETATLKCYPIPRHDTVYWYQQGPGQDPQFLISFYEKMQSDKGSIPDRFSAQQFSDYHSELNMSSLELGDSALYFCASSLGSGINEQFFGPGTRLTVL.

Only a few counts were recorded for this clonotype. The chain is built from TRBV12-3 or TRBV12-4 and TRBJ1-4; D unclear. Between the trimmed V and J ends, which lost 5 bases and 7 bases, there was a span of 14 bases. The CDR3 has 14 residues. CDR3 protein: CASSPREPFEKLFF. The CDR3 DNA follows: TGTGCCAGCAGTCCGAGGGAACCTTTTGAAAAACTGTTTTTT.

V usage is TRBV3-1 and J usage is TRBJ1-6; D gene uncertain. This CDR3 is 13 amino acids long. CDR1 is LGHDT, CDR2 YNNKEL, per germline (reference sequence). Deletions cut 0 bases from V and 9 bases from J, with 6 bases between. Written as DNA, the CDR3 is TGTGCCAGCAGCCAAGATCCGGCTTCACCCCTCCACTTT. Translating gives CASSQDPASPLHF.

This clonotype has just a few counts. The V gene is TRBV12-3 or TRBV12-4, the J gene TRBJ1-1; D perhaps matches TRBD1 (6 bases). This CDR3 has 18 residues. Trimming pared 2 bases from V and 3 bases from J, leaving 22 bases between. The CDR3 sequence is CASSLNSGRGTRYTEAFF. The CDR3 nucleotides are TGTGCCAGCAGTTTAAACTCGGGCAGGGGAACACGGTACACTGAAGCTTTCTTT.

This clonotype showed up just once. This chain connects TRBV12-3 or TRBV12-4 to TRBJ1-1; maybe TRBD1 (6 bases). The CDR3 is 18 residues long. Trimming removed 2 bases from V and 0 bases from J, with 19 bases in between. The CDR3 region is CASSLRWGGVYLNTEAFF. The CDR3 region has the DNA TGTGCCAGCAGTTTAAGGTGGGGGGGCGTATATCTGAACACTGAAGCTTTCTTT.

V is TRBV4-1 and J is TRBJ1-5; 7 bases line up with TRBD1. CDR3 length: 14 amino acids. Germline CDR1 reads MGHRA; CDR2 reads YSYEKL. Trimming cost V 1 base and J 11 bases; bases outside gene matches: 8. CDR3 bases: TGCGCCAGCAGCCAAGGCGGACAGGAGAGAGCCCAGCATTTT. Translating gives CASSQGGQERAQHF.

V and J are TRBV6-6 and TRBJ2-1; no definite D call. There are 12 residues in the CDR3. The ends were cut back, 2 bases at V and 9 bases at J, with 8 bases in the middle. Germline values: CDR1 MNHNY, CDR2 SVGAGI (reference sequence). The CDR3 region is CASSYPSSEQFF. DNA for the CDR3: TGTGCCAGCAGTTACCCCTCGAGTGAGCAGTTCTTC.

The chain uses TRBV27 and TRBJ2-1; 9 bases are shared with TRBD1. CDR3 length: 16 amino acids. V gave up 3 bases and J gave up 5 bases; unmatched junction bases: 8. Germline V gene sequence: CDR1 MNHEY, CDR2 SMNVEV (reference sequence). CDR3 sequence (DNA): TGTGCCAGCAGTTTGGCTGGGGGACAGGGTAACAATGAGCAGTTCTTC. Amino acid sequence: CASSLAGGQGNNEQFF.

This clonotype appeared a few times. V is TRBV2 and J is TRBJ2-5; D may correspond to TRBD1 or TRBD2 (5 bases each). The CDR3 covers 16 residues. CDR1 is SNHLY and CDR2 is FYNNEI in the germline V gene. Between the trimmed V and J ends, which lost 1 base and 2 bases, there was a span of 14 bases. The CDR3 DNA sequence: TGTGCCAGCAGTGAAGGGGGGTCTAGCCAACAAGAGACCCAGTACTTC. This translates into CASSEGGSSQQETQYF.